The table lists the clone carrying this TCR beta chain with a few counts. In the original processing: Nucleated cell counts were estimated from reference gene primer amplification. Libraries were prepared by immunoSEQ multiplex PCR; TCRdb keeps only in-frame clonotypes and omits some of them. The DNA gave D and trimming, while V, J and clone size come from that table. The sample lists some 69,000 clones, approximately 79% seen once, with approximately 15% in the top ten. The data belong to a study of blood T cell repertoires in COVID-19. On the study more broadly: Acute and convalescent COVID-19 specimens originated in the United States, Italy and Spain. In each case, the material was cDNA or gDNA derived from T cells, B-cell-depleted T cells, or PBMCs.

The germline V gene encodes CDR1 SGHVS and CDR2 FNYEAQ. This CDR3 region has 16 residues. V lost 5 bases and J 4 bases, leaving 18 bases between the germline ends. V gene TRBV7-6 combines with J gene TRBJ2-1, with D possibly being TRBD2 (6 bases). The sequence came from a man in his fifties or sixties with acute or convalescent COVID-19. Sequencing used peripheral blood. Here the CDR3 DNA reads TGTGCCAGCAGCGCACGCGGCGGGGTCGGGTACAATGAGCAGTTCTTC. Translation: CASSARGGVGYNEQFF.